Each of the 9 T cell receptor beta chains below was sequenced from the same sample in a study of cytomegalovirus exposure and HLA in healthy donors. PCR employed 60 Vbeta and 13 Jbeta primers. Generated by immunoSEQ multiplex PCR, the TCRdb table keeps only in-frame clones and is missing some. The data contain approximately 120,000 clones, around 82% of them singletons. The sample was PBMCs. The receptors originated from a man between 35 and 55 years old in good health and CMV-seronegative.

The rearrangement joins TRBV7-2 to TRBJ2-2; unclear D gene. CDR1 is SGHTA and CDR2 is FQGNSA in the germline V gene. The CDR3 is 15 residues long. Trimming removed 1 base at V and 2 bases at J, with 8 bases between. CDR3: CASSLGASNTGELFF. In DNA, the CDR3 is TGTGCCAGCAGCTTAGGGGCCAGCAACACCGGGGAGCTGTTTTTT. Full variable domain (remainder filled in from reference TRBV7-2 and TRBJ2-2): GAGVSQSPSNKVTEKGKDVELRCDPISGHTALYWYRQSLGQGLEFLIYFQGNSAPDKSGLPSDRFSAERTGGSVSTLTIQRTQQEDSAVYLCASSLGASNTGELFFGEGSRLTVL.

J is TRBJ2-5 and V is TRBV30; D is possibly TRBD1 (6 bases). The CDR3 extends over 12 amino acids. V lost 7 bases to trimming and J lost 0 bases, with 9 bases between them. Looked up from germline, CDR1 is GTSNPN and CDR2 is SVGIG (reference sequence). The CDR3 is CASGQHQETQYF. Here the CDR3 DNA reads TGTGCCTCTGGACAGCACCAAGAGACCCAGTACTTC.

The chain links TRBV19 to TRBJ2-5, with D perhaps matching TRBD1 (5 bases). The length of the CDR3 is 13 residues. CDR1 and CDR2 from the germline V gene are LNHDA and SQIVND (reference sequence). Trimming removed 2 bases at V and 3 bases at J, with 7 bases between. This CDR3 is CASSISGKETQYF. CDR3 in DNA: TGTGCCAGTAGTATATCAGGGAAAGAGACCCAGTACTTC.

J is TRBJ1-4 and V is TRBV2; the D gene is possibly TRBD1 (6 bases). Looked up from germline, CDR1 is SNHLY and CDR2 is FYNNEI. This CDR3 region has 13 residues. Trimming took 7 bases from V and 8 from J, leaving 14 bases between them. CDR3 in DNA: TGTGCCAGCACCCCGGACAGAGGGGAAAAACTGTTTTTT. Protein: CASTPDRGEKLFF.

The V and J genes are TRBV7-9 and TRBJ2-1, with 8 bases identical to TRBD2. The CDR3 is 15 residues long. The germline V gene has CDR1 SEHNR and CDR2 FQNEAQ (reference sequence). Trimming took 5 bases from V and 6 from J; bases not matched to a gene: 9. The CDR3 nucleotides read TGTGCCAGCAGCCTCCCCGGGACTAGTTTCAATGAGCAGTTCTTC. Amino acid sequence: CASSLPGTSFNEQFF.

The chain couples TRBV4-2 to TRBJ1-2; 7 bases fit TRBD1. Germline V CDR1 and CDR2: LGHNA, YNFKEQ. V dropped 1 base and J dropped 14; count of bases not matched to a gene: 13. This CDR3 is 14 amino acids long. CDR3 sequence: CASSQGTGTFVRTF. The CDR3 DNA sequence: TGTGCCAGCAGCCAAGGGACAGGCACGTTTGTGAGAACCTTC.

The rearrangement links TRBV28 to TRBJ2-5; 10 bases fit TRBD1. Germline V gene lookup returns CDR1 MDHEN and CDR2 SYDVKM. Trimming removed 6 bases from V and 1 base from J; junction bases left unmatched: 11. This CDR3 is built from 17 residues. CDR3 amino acids: CASSPPQGTGVQETQYF. The DNA for the CDR3 is TGTGCCAGCAGCCCGCCACAAGGGACAGGGGTCCAAGAGACCCAGTACTTC.

In its sample, this clone was seen a few times. The rearrangement joins TRBV18 to TRBJ2-2, with D perhaps TRBD2 (5 bases). V lost 6 bases to trimming and J lost 1 base, with 9 bases between them. The CDR3 loop spans 14 amino acids. Germline V gene data show CDR1 as KGHSH and CDR2 as LQKENI. The CDR3 loop reads CASSDWENTGELFF. Here the CDR3 DNA reads TGTGCCAGCTCGGACTGGGAGAACACCGGGGAGCTGTTTTTT. The full variable domain, its missing parts supplied by reference TRBV18 and TRBJ2-2, is NAGVMQNPRHLVRRRGQEARLRCSPMKGHSHVYWYRQLPEEGLKFMVYLQKENIIDESGMPKERFSAEFPKEGPSILRIQQVVRGDSAAYFCASSDWENTGELFFGEGSRLTVL.

Points on this clone: The CDR3 carries no conserved terminal phenylalanine or tryptophan, so it likely arises from a read error. J is TRBJ2-7 and V is TRBV5-1; no clear D gene. The V and J ends lost 2 bases and 1 base respectively, with 10 bases between them. This CDR3 has 14 residues. CDR1 is SGHRS and CDR2 is YFSETQ in the germline V gene. The CDR3 DNA reads as TGCGCCAGCAGCTTACAACCGACTTCCTACGAGCAGTACCTC. Its protein is CASSLQPTSYEQYL.